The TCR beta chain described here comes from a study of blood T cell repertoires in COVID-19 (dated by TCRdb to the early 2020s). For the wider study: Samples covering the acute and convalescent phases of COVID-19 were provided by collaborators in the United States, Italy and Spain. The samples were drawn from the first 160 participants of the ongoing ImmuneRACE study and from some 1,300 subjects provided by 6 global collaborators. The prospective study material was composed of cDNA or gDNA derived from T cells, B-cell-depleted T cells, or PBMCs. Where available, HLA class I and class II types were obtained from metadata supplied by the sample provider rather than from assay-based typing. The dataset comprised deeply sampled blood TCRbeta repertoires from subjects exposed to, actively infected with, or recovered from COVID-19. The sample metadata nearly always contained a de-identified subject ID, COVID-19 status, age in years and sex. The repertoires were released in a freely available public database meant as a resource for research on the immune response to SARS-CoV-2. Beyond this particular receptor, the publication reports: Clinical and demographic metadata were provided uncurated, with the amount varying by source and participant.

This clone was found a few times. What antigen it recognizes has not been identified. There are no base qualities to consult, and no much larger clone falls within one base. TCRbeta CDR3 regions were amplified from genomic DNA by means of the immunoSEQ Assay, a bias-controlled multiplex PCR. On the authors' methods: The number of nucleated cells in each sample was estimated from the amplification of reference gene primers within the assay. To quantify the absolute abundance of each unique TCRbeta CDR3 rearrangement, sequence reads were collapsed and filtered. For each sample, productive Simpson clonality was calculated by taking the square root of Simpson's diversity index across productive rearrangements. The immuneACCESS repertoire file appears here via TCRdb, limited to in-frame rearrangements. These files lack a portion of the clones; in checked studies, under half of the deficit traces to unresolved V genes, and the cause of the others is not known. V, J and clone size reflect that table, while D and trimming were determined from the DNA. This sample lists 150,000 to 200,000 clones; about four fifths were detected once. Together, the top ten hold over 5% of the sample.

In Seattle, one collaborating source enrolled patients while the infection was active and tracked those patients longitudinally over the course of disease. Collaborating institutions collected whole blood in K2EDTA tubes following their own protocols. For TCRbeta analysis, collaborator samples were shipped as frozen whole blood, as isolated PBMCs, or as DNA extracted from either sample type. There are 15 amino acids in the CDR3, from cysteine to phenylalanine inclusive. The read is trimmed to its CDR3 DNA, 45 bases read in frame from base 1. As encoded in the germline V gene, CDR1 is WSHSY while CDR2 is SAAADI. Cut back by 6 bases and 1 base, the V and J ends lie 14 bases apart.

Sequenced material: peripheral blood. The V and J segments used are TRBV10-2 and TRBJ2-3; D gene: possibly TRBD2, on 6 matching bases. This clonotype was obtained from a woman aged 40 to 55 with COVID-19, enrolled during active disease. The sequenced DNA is TGCGCCAGCAGATGGACTGGGGAGGGCACAGATACGCAGTATTTT. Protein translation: CASRWTGEGTDTQYF.